This TCR beta chain was identified during a study of T cells in women clearing cervical HPV infection. In the study overall: With HLA typing for only a few women, HLA confounding remains possible. Study-level findings and limits: A classifier using richness and V gene abundances reached an AUC of around 0.81. TRBV6-7 relative abundance averaged roughly 0.099% in cases and about 0.17% in controls.

This CDR3 spans 14 amino acids. Germline V gives CDR1 ENHRY, CDR2 SYGVKD. Clones were sequenced by immunoSEQ multiplex PCR, and TCRdb holds only the in-frame ones, with some missing. The listing contains tens of thousands of clones. About this clone: Antigen unknown. At one boundary the junction diverges from the germline segment, which might be a read error. Read coverage stops 3 residues before the CDR3 terminus; the germline J gene supplies the remainder.

This chain connects TRBV10-3 to TRBJ2-7; weak D call: TRBD1 (7 bases). The receptor was derived from a woman aged 18 to 69 with a cervical HPV16 infection that either progressed to CIN3+ or cleared (not recorded which). Specimen: blood buffy coat. CDR3 bases read: TGTGTCATCGGGGGACAGCCTAGTACCTACGAG. This codes for CVIGGQPSTYE. The complete CDR3 protein is CVIGGQPSTYEQYF.